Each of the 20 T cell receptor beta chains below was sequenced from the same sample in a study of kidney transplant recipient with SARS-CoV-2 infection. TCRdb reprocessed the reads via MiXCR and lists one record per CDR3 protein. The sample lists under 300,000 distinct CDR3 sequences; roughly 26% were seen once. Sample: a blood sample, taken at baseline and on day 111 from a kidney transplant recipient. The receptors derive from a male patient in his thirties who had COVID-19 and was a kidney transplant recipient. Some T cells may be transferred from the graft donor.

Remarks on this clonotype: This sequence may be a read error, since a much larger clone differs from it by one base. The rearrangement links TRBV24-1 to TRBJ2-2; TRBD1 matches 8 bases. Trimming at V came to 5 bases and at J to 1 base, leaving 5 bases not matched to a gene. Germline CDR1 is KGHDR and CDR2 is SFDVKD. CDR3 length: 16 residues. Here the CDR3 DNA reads TGTGCCACCAGTGGCAACAGGGGGATGAACACCGGGGAGCTGTTTTTT. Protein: CATSGNRGMNTGELFF.

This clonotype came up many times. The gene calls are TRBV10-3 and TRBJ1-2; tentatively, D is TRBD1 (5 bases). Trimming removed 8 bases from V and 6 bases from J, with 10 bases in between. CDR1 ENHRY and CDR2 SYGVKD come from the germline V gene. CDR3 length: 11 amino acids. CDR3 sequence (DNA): TGTGCCATCTTCGGGGGAGATGGCTACACCTTC. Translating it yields CAIFGGDGYTF.

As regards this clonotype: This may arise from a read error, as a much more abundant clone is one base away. CDR3 region: CASTSSGTRTYEQFF. In DNA, the CDR3 is TGTGCCAGCACCTCCTCCGGGACTAGAACGTATGAGCAGTTCTTC. The chain links TRBV27 to TRBJ2-1, with 8 positions matching TRBD2. V shed 7 bases, J shed 8 bases, and the junction held 13 bases outside the gene matches. The CDR3 totals 15 residues. Germline V lookup: CDR1 MNHEY, CDR2 SMNVEV (reference sequence).

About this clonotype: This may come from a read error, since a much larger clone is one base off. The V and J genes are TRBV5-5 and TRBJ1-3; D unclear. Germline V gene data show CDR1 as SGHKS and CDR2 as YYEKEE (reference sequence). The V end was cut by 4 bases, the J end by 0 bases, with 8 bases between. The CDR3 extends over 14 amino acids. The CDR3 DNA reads TGTGCCAGCAGCCTTTCGAGCTCTGGAAACACCATATATTTT. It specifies CASSLSSSGNTIYF.

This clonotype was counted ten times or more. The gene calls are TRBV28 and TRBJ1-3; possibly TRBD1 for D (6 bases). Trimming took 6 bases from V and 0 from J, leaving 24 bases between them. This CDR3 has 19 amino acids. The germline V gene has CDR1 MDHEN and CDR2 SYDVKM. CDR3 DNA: TGTGCCAGCAGCCATCGGACAGCCTCCTTGAGGAGCTCTGGAAACACCATATATTTT. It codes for CASSHRTASLRSSGNTIYF.

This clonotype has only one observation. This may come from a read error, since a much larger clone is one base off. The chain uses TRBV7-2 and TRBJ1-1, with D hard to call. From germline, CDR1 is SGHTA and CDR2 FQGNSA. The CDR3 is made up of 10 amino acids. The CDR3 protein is CASGNTEALF. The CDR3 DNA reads TGTGCCAGCGGGAACACTGAAGCTCTCTTT.

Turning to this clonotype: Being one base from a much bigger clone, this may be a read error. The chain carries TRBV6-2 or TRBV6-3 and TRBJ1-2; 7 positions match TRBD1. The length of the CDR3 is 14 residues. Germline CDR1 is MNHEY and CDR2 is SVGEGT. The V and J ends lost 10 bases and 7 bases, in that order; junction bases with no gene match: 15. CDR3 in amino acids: CANTTLNRGSGYTF. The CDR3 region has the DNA TGTGCCAACACCACCCTAAACAGGGGAAGTGGCTACACCTTC.

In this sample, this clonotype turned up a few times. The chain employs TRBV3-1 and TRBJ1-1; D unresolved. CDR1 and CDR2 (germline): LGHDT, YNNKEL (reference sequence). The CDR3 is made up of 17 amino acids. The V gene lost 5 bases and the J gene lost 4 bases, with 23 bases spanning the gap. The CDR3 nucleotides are TGTGCCAGCAGCTACTGTAATCCCATTTCAATTCGCACTGAAGCTTTCTTT. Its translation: CASSYCNPISIRTEAFF.

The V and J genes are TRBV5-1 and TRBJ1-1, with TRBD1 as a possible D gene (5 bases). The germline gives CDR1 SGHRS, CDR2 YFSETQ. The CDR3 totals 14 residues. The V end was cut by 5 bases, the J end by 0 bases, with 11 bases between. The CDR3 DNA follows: TGCGCCAGCAGAGCCCCGGGACTGAACACTGAAGCTTTCTTT. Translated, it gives CASRAPGLNTEAFF.

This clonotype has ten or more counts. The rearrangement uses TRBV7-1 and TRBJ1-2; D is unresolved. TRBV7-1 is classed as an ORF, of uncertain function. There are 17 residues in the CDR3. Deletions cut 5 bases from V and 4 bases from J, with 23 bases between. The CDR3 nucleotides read TGTGCCAGCAGCCAATTGTCTCACGAGGGAAAGACCTATGGCTACACCTTC. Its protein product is CASSQLSHEGKTYGYTF.

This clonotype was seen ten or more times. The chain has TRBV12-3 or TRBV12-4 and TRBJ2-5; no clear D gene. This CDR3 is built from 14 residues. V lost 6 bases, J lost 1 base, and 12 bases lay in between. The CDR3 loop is CASSSSGFQETQYF. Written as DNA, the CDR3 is TGTGCCAGCAGCAGCTCAGGATTCCAAGAGACCCAGTACTTC.

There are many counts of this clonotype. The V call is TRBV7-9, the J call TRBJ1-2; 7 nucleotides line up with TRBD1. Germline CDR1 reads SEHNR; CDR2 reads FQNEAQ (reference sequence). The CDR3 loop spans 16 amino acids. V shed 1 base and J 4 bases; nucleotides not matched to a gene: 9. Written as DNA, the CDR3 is TGTGCCAGCAGCTTAGGATCTACAGGGGCGGGCTATGGCTACACCTTC. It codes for CASSLGSTGAGYGYTF.

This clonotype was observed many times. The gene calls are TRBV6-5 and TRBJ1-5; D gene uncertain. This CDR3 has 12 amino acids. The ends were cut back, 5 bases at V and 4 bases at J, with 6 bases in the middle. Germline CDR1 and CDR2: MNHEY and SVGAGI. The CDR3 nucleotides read TGTGCCAGCAGTGGGCTAAATCAGCCCCAGCATTTT. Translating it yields CASSGLNQPQHF.

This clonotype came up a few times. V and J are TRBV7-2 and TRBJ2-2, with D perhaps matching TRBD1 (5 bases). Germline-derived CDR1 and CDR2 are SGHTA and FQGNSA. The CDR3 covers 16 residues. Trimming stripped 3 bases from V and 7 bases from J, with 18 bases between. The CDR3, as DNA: TGTGCCAGCAGCTTTGGGGCACAGACCTCTCGCGGGGAGCTGTTTTTT. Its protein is CASSFGAQTSRGELFF.

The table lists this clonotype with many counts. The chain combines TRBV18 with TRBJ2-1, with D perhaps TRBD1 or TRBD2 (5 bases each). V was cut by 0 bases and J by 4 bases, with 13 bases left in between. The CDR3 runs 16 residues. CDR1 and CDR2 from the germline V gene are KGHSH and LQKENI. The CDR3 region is CASSPPDGTIYNEQFF. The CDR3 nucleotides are TGTGCCAGCTCACCACCGGACGGGACCATTTACAATGAGCAGTTCTTC.

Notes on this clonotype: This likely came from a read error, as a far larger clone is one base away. The CDR3 DNA reads TGTGCCACCTCGGTTGCCCGGGAAGAAAAACTGTTTTTT. Amino acid sequence: CATSVAREEKLFF. The rearrangement joins TRBV7-6 to TRBJ1-4; D unclear. Germline V gives CDR1 SGHVS, CDR2 FNYEAQ. V gave up 10 bases and J gave up 8 bases, with 17 bases separating them. The CDR3 runs to 13 residues.

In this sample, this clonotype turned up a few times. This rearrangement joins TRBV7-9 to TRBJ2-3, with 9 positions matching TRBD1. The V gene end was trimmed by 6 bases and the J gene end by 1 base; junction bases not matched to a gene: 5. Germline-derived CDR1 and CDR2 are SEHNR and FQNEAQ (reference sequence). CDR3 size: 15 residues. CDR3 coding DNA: TGTGCCAGCAGTCGGGACAGGGTGGGCACAGATACGCAGTATTTT. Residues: CASSRDRVGTDTQYF.

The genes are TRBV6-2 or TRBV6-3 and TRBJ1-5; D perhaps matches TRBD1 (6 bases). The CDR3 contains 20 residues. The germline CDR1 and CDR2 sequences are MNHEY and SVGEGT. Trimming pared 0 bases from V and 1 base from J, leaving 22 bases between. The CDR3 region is CASSYSYAGAAIQSNQPQHF. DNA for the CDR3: TGTGCCAGCAGTTACTCGTATGCGGGGGCCGCTATCCAGAGCAATCAGCCCCAGCATTTT.

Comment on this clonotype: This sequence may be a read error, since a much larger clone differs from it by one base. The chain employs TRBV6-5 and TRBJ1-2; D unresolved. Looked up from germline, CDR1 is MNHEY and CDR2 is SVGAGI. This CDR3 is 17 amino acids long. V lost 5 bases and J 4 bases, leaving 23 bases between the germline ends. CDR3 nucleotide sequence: TGTGCCAGCAGTGCCGCATCAGGTGGGAGCAAGACCTATGGCTACACCTTC. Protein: CASSAASGGSKTYGYTF.

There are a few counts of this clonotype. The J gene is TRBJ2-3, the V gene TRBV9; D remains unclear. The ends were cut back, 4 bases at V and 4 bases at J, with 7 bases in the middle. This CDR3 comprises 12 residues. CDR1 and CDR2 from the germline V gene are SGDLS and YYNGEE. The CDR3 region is CASSRYADTQYF. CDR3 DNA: TGTGCCAGCAGCAGATACGCAGATACGCAGTATTTT.